Following are 31 T cell receptor beta chains from one sample sequenced in a study of T-cell memory formation after mild COVID-19. TCRdb analysed the 5' RACE reads with MiXCR anew, one entry per CDR3 protein. The sample yields under 250,000 distinct CDR3 sequences, roughly 14% seen once. The sequenced material came from PBMCs or a T cell subset sorted from them (not recorded which). The receptors were sampled from an adult woman who had mild COVID-19 (a few samples of this study predate the infection). Cell type and time point are not known.

The gene calls are TRBV7-3 and TRBJ2-1; 14 bases match TRBD2. Germline assignment: CDR1 SGHTA and CDR2 FQGTGA. CDR3 length equals 17 residues. V lost 1 base to trimming and J lost 6 bases; unmatched junction nucleotides: 5. This CDR3 reads CASSLRGTSGSPNEQFF. CDR3 in DNA: TGTGCCAGCAGCTTAAGGGGGACTAGCGGGAGCCCCAATGAGCAGTTCTTC.

In its sample, this clonotype was seen a few times. This chain connects TRBV6-5 to TRBJ2-3; TRBD1 is a possible D gene (6 bases). Germline lookup yields CDR1 MNHEY and CDR2 SVGAGI. The CDR3 is 14 residues long. V was trimmed by 2 bases and J by 5 bases, leaving 11 bases between them. As DNA, the CDR3 is TGTGCCAGCAGTTACCTCCAGGGGATAGATACGCAGTATTTT. Protein: CASSYLQGIDTQYF.

The rearrangement joins TRBV10-3 to TRBJ1-4; TRBD1 might be the D (5 bases). The germline gives CDR1 ENHRY, CDR2 SYGVKD. This CDR3 is 15 amino acids long. Trimming left V 9 bases short and J 0 bases short, with 14 bases between. The CDR3 loop is CAISQGAATNEKLFF. The CDR3 nucleotides read TGTGCCATTTCCCAAGGGGCAGCAACTAATGAAAAACTGTTTTTT.

This clonotype was counted only a few times. The rearrangement uses TRBV20-1 and TRBJ2-4; a weak D match, TRBD2 (6 bases). Trimming removed 1 base at V and 11 bases at J, with 15 bases between. The CDR3 runs to 13 residues. Looked up from germline, CDR1 is DFQATT and CDR2 is SNEGSKA (reference sequence). CDR3 protein: CSARVTGERVQYF. The CDR3 coding sequence is TGCAGTGCTAGAGTAACGGGGGAACGGGTTCAGTACTTC.

The chain has TRBV5-1 and TRBJ2-3; a possible D gene is TRBD2 (6 bases). Deletions cut 0 bases from V and 0 bases from J, with 14 bases between. The germline V gene has CDR1 SGHRS and CDR2 YFSETQ. The CDR3 consists of 17 residues. Written as DNA, the CDR3 is TGCGCCAGCAGCTTGGTCAGCTGGGGGAGGAGCACAGATACGCAGTATTTT. Translating it yields CASSLVSWGRSTDTQYF.

The chain employs TRBV5-8 and TRBJ1-2; D is unresolved. Per the germline V gene, CDR1 is SGHTS and CDR2 is YDEGEE. V was clipped by 3 bases and J by 0 bases, with 15 bases between them. CDR3 length equals 16 residues. In nucleotides, the CDR3 is TGTGCCAGCAGCTGGCTGCCGGGAGGCGCTAACTATGGCTACACCTTC. Translating gives CASSWLPGGANYGYTF.

CDR3 loop: CSAFDHSNYGYTF. CDR3 in DNA: TGCAGTGCTTTTGACCACAGTAACTATGGCTACACCTTC. V and J are TRBV20-1 and TRBJ1-2; D is ambiguous. The CDR3 sequence is 13 residues long. V lost 5 bases and J lost 1, with 11 bases in between. Germline V gives CDR1 DFQATT, CDR2 SNEGSKA (reference sequence).

V usage is TRBV29-1 and J usage is TRBJ1-2; a weak D match, TRBD1 (6 bases). CDR3 length: 11 amino acids. Per germline, CDR1 SQVTM and CDR2 ANQGSEA. V lost 7 bases and J 6 bases, leaving 12 bases between the germline ends. CDR3 sequence: CSDSQGHGYTF. CDR3 in DNA: TGCAGCGATAGTCAGGGGCATGGCTACACCTTC.

This clonotype came up a few times. The rearrangement joins TRBV7-8 to TRBJ2-7; D is ambiguous. With 5 bases removed from V and 0 bases from J, the gap between germline ends came to 11 bases. The CDR3 is 14 residues long. Germline CDR1 and CDR2: SGHVS and FQNEAQ. As DNA, the CDR3 is TGTGCCAGCAGCACTCAAGGTTTCTCCTACGAGCAGTACTTC. It specifies CASSTQGFSYEQYF. The complete variable domain, with remaining parts taken from reference TRBV7-8 and TRBJ2-7, reads GAGVSQSPRYKVAKRGQDVALRCDPISGHVSLFWYQQALGQGPEFLTYFQNEAQLDKSGLPSDRFFAERPEGSVSTLKIQRTQQEDSAVYLCASSTQGFSYEQYFGPGTRLTVT.

The chain couples TRBV3-1 to TRBJ1-4, with D possibly matching TRBD1 (5 bases). CDR1 LGHDT and CDR2 YNNKEL come from the germline V gene (reference sequence). The CDR3 length is 16 residues. Trimming stripped 11 bases from V and 1 base from J, with 20 bases between. In DNA, the CDR3 is TGTGCCTCACGCCGGGGGAACGGGAGAACTAATGAAAAACTGTTTTTT. Its translation: CASRRGNGRTNEKLFF.

CDR3 in DNA: TGTGCCAGCTCGTTGAGGGAGGGCTACGAGCAGTACTTC. This codes for CASSLREGYEQYF. This chain connects TRBV18 to TRBJ2-7, with 7 bases identical to TRBD2. V trimming: 6 bases; J trimming: 3 bases; junction bases outside the gene matches: 5. From germline, CDR1 is KGHSH and CDR2 LQKENI. The CDR3 consists of 13 residues.

The chain couples TRBV30 to TRBJ2-3; either TRBD1 or TRBD2 may supply D (5 bases each). The V gene lost 4 bases and the J gene lost 8 bases, with 16 bases spanning the gap. The CDR3 extends over 13 amino acids. Germline values: CDR1 GTSNPN, CDR2 SVGIG (reference sequence). This CDR3 reads CAWKRSPRGTQYF. The CDR3, as DNA: TGTGCCTGGAAGCGGAGCCCAAGGGGTACGCAGTATTTT.

This chain's CDR3 is CASSSGAGRPNLNTEAFF. Written as DNA, the CDR3 is TGCGCCAGCAGCTCCGGGGCAGGTCGCCCTAATTTGAACACTGAAGCTTTCTTT. The genes are TRBV5-1 and TRBJ1-1, with D possibly matching TRBD1 (5 bases). CDR3 size: 18 residues. CDR1 and CDR2 (germline): SGHRS, YFSETQ. Trimming took off 3 bases at V and 0 bases at J, with 21 bases between the two ends.

This clonotype has only a few counts. This chain uses TRBV6-5 with TRBJ1-2; D ambiguous. The germline V and J ends were trimmed by 5 bases and 3 bases, with 7 bases remaining between them. Germline V CDR1 and CDR2: MNHEY, SVGAGI. CDR3 length: 12 amino acids. The CDR3 loop is CASSKHDYGYTF. CDR3 coding DNA: TGTGCCAGCAGTAAACATGACTATGGCTACACCTTC.

This clonotype was observed a few times. The genes are TRBV27 and TRBJ2-7, with 10 bases identical to TRBD1. Germline values: CDR1 MNHEY, CDR2 SMNVEV (reference sequence). The J segment lost 4 bases and the V segment lost 5 bases, leaving 5 bases of the junction unmatched. This CDR3 region has 14 residues. The CDR3 DNA is TGTGCCAGCAGTACGACAGGGGGCAAGTACGAGCAGTACTTC. This translates into CASSTTGGKYEQYF.

This clonotype was counted a single time. The chain is built from TRBV3-1 and TRBJ2-2; D may be TRBD1 (6 bases). CDR3 size: 17 residues. CDR1 is LGHDT, CDR2 YNNKEL, per germline (reference sequence). The V end lost 0 bases, the J end lost 6 bases, and 17 bases lay between the germline ends. CDR3 protein: CASSQDFAGVGAGELFF. The CDR3 coding sequence is TGTGCCAGCAGCCAAGATTTTGCAGGGGTCGGTGCCGGGGAGCTGTTTTTT. The whole variable domain, filled in from reference TRBV3-1 and TRBJ2-2, reads DTAVSQTPKYLVTQMGNDKSIKCEQNLGHDTMYWYKQDSKKFLKIMFSYNNKELIINETVPNRFSPKSPDKAHLNLHINSLELGDSAVYFCASSQDFAGVGAGELFFGEGSRLTVL.

V is TRBV5-5 and J is TRBJ2-5; D might be TRBD1 (5 bases). From germline, CDR1 is SGHKS and CDR2 YYEKEE (reference sequence). CDR3 size: 14 residues. Trimming pared 1 base from V and 4 bases from J, leaving 11 bases between. The CDR3 DNA follows: TGTGCCAGCAGCTTGAGGGGTTCCGGAGAGACCCAGTACTTC. Translating gives CASSLRGSGETQYF.

This clonotype has only a few counts. The V gene is TRBV6-1, the J gene TRBJ2-2; D is unclear. V was trimmed by 7 bases and J by 0 bases, leaving 9 bases between them. The CDR3 has 14 residues. CDR1 and CDR2 (germline): MNHNS, SASEGT. The CDR3 region is CASTVLANTGELFF. The CDR3 DNA reads as TGTGCCAGCACAGTGCTGGCGAACACCGGGGAGCTGTTTTTT.

This clonotype was seen more than once but under ten times. The chain uses TRBV5-1 and TRBJ2-1; 9 positions match TRBD2. The ends lost 4 bases at V and 3 bases at J; junction bases unmatched: 8. This CDR3 spans 16 amino acids. Per germline, CDR1 SGHRS and CDR2 YFSETQ. The CDR3 sequence: CASSLRSGGFYNEQFF. The CDR3, as DNA: TGCGCCAGCAGCCTCCGAAGCGGGGGGTTCTACAATGAGCAGTTCTTC.

The chain recombines TRBV6-5 with TRBJ1-1; possibly TRBD1 for D (6 bases). V was trimmed by 6 bases and J by 5 bases, leaving 22 bases between them. CDR3 length equals 16 residues. Germline loops: CDR1 MNHEY, CDR2 SVGAGI. CDR3 DNA sequence: TGTGCCAGCAGACCCCGGGACACGGAGGGACATACTGAAGCTTTCTTT. It specifies CASRPRDTEGHTEAFF.

This clonotype was counted ten times or more. This sequence joins TRBV5-1 and TRBJ2-1; D might be TRBD1 (5 bases). Trimming took off 4 bases at V and 5 bases at J, with 10 bases between the two ends. Germline V gene data show CDR1 as SGHRS and CDR2 as YFSETQ. The CDR3 totals 13 residues. The CDR3 is CASSGGQNNEQFF. In nucleotides, the CDR3 is TGCGCCAGCAGCGGCGGACAAAACAATGAGCAGTTCTTC.

This clonotype was recorded a few times. The chain uses TRBV20-1 and TRBJ2-3; TRBD2 agrees at 9 bases. V was pared by 3 bases and J by 6 bases, with 10 bases of the junction left unmatched. The CDR3 loop spans 15 amino acids. Germline V CDR1 and CDR2: DFQATT, SNEGSKA (reference sequence). This CDR3 reads CSASSSGTPGDTQYF. Here the CDR3 DNA reads TGCAGTGCTAGTTCTAGCGGGACCCCCGGGGATACGCAGTATTTT.

This clonotype was observed a handful of times. The rearrangement uses TRBV10-3 and TRBJ2-3, with 9 positions matching TRBD1. This CDR3 is built from 13 residues. J gave up 5 bases and V 10 bases, and 7 bases lay outside the gene matches. The germline V gene has CDR1 ENHRY and CDR2 SYGVKD. The CDR3 coding sequence is TGTGCCACTGCGGGACAGGGTTTAGATACGCAGTATTTT. It encodes CATAGQGLDTQYF.

This clonotype was counted a few times. The chain employs TRBV7-6 and TRBJ2-7, with 12 nucleotides matching TRBD2. The V segment lost 3 bases and the J segment 5 bases; nucleotides outside the gene matches: 5. The length of the CDR3 is 15 residues. Germline lookup yields CDR1 SGHVS and CDR2 FNYEAQ. The CDR3: CASSLLAGGPHEQYF. The CDR3 coding sequence is TGTGCCAGCAGCTTGCTAGCGGGAGGGCCCCACGAGCAGTACTTC.

This clonotype was counted between two and nine times. V and J are TRBV12-3 or TRBV12-4 and TRBJ2-1; a weak D match, TRBD2 (6 bases). The length of the CDR3 is 15 residues. Trimming cost V 8 bases and J 1 base, with 15 bases left between them. This CDR3 reads CASSSRRASYNEQFF. Here the CDR3 DNA reads TGTGCCAGCTCCTCACGGAGGGCATCCTACAATGAGCAGTTCTTC.

The J gene is TRBJ2-1, the V gene TRBV7-8; TRBD2 might be the D (6 bases). Germline V gives CDR1 SGHVS, CDR2 FQNEAQ. Trimming shortened V by 0 bases and J by 1 base, and 10 bases separated the two germline ends. This CDR3 comprises 16 residues. The CDR3 nucleotides read TGTGCCAGCAGCTTAGCGCGAGCGGGTTCCTACAATGAGCAGTTCTTC. It yields the protein CASSLARAGSYNEQFF.

The chain joins TRBV3-1 to TRBJ1-6; possible D gene TRBD1, 6 bases. This CDR3 has 13 residues. The germline CDR1 and CDR2 sequences are LGHDT and YNNKEL (reference sequence). Trimming shortened V by 1 base and J by 10 bases, and 8 bases separated the two germline ends. CDR3 DNA sequence: TGTGCCAGCAGCCAAGGGGGGGGCTCACCCCTCCACTTT. This gives the protein CASSQGGGSPLHF.

This clonotype was picked up a small number of times. The V and J genes are TRBV2 and TRBJ2-3, with a weak D call TRBD2 (6 bases). The CDR3 is 14 amino acids. Germline CDR1 reads SNHLY; CDR2 reads FYNNEI. Trimming left V 5 bases short and J 5 bases short, with 14 bases between. CDR3 DNA sequence: TGTGCCAGCAGTAGGGGTGTGGGAGGAGATACGCAGTATTTT. It is translated as CASSRGVGGDTQYF. Looking up the rest from reference TRBV2 and TRBJ2-3 gives the full variable domain: EPEVTQTPSHQVTQMGQEVILRCVPISNHLYFYWYRQILGQKVEFLVSFYNNEISEKSEIFDDQFSVERPDGSNFTLKIRSTKLEDSAMYFCASSRGVGGDTQYFGPGTRLTVL.

CDR3 nucleotide sequence: TGTGCCAGCAGCACCCTACAGGGGACGGGCGTGGATGAGCAGTTCTTC. Its protein product is CASSTLQGTGVDEQFF. The V gene is TRBV7-6, the J gene TRBJ2-1, with 7 nucleotides matching TRBD1. V shed 5 bases and J 8 bases; nucleotides not matched to a gene: 15. Germline V gene data show CDR1 as SGHVS and CDR2 as FNYEAQ. This CDR3 region has 16 residues.

In its sample, this clonotype was seen a few times. The chain employs TRBV6-2 or TRBV6-3 and TRBJ2-1; unclear D gene. The germline V gene has CDR1 MNHEY and CDR2 SVGEGT. V was cut by 6 bases and J by 10 bases, with 13 bases left in between. The CDR3 is 12 amino acids. The CDR3 is CASRQRISEQFF. DNA of the CDR3: TGTGCCAGCAGGCAGAGAATCTCGGAGCAGTTCTTC.

The DNA for the CDR3 is TGTGCCAGCAGCACGGGACAGGGGGTCTCTGGGGCCAACGTCCTGACTTTC. It translates to CASSTGQGVSGANVLTF. This chain joins TRBV7-2 and TRBJ2-6; 11 nucleotides align to TRBD1. V lost 5 bases, J lost 0 bases, and 3 bases stayed unmatched. This CDR3 contains 17 residues. Germline lookup yields CDR1 SGHTA and CDR2 FQGNSA.